These 26 T cell receptor beta chains originate from one sample sequenced in a study of blood T cell repertoires in COVID-19. Sequencing used immunoSEQ multiplex PCR; TCRdb keeps in-frame clones, though not all of them. This sample has about 240,000 clones; around 83% occur once, and the top ten carry more than 9.5%. The source material was peripheral blood. The receptors here all came from an elderly woman with acute or convalescent COVID-19.

The chain recombines TRBV18 with TRBJ1-3; D is uncertain. Germline CDR1 reads KGHSH; CDR2 reads LQKENI. V lost 10 bases to trimming and J lost 0 bases, with 10 bases between them. This CDR3 region has 13 residues. The CDR3 reads CANSHNSGNTIYF. The CDR3 DNA follows: TGTGCCAATTCGCACAACTCTGGAAACACCATATATTTT.

This rearrangement joins TRBV7-9 to TRBJ2-1; no clear D. This CDR3 contains 14 residues. V gave up 5 bases and J gave up 9 bases, with 17 bases separating them. CDR1 and CDR2 from the germline V gene are SEHNR and FQNEAQ (reference sequence). Written as DNA, the CDR3 is TGTGCCAGCAGCCAAGACTCGGATTTCAGTGAGCAGTTCTTC. Protein: CASSQDSDFSEQFF.

This sequence joins TRBV2 and TRBJ1-2; TRBD1 agrees at 8 bases. Germline V lookup: CDR1 SNHLY, CDR2 FYNNEI. The length of the CDR3 is 14 residues. Unmatched junction bases numbered 4, after V lost 7 bases and J lost 0 bases. CDR3 protein: CASIWDRPNYGYTF. As DNA, the CDR3 is TGTGCCAGCATTTGGGACAGGCCTAACTATGGCTACACCTTC.

The chain recombines TRBV14 with TRBJ2-3, with D perhaps matching TRBD2 (7 bases). The CDR3 has 15 amino acids. Germline loops: CDR1 SGHDN, CDR2 FVKESK. Trimming pared 6 bases from V and 5 bases from J, leaving 18 bases between. CDR3 DNA: TGTGCCAGCAGTCGGCGGGGGCCCTCAGGAGATACGCAGTATTTT. Encoded protein: CASSRRGPSGDTQYF.

CDR3: CASSRSKGGADQETQYF. CDR3 DNA: TGCGCCAGCAGCCGTTCAAAGGGGGGGGCCGACCAAGAGACCCAGTACTTC. This chain joins TRBV5-1 and TRBJ2-5, with D possibly TRBD2 on 7 matching bases. Germline CDR1 is SGHRS and CDR2 is YFSETQ. Trimming removed 4 bases from V and 0 bases from J, with 19 bases in between. This CDR3 is 17 amino acids long.

V usage is TRBV27 and J usage is TRBJ1-2; TRBD1 is a possible D gene (6 bases). The germline CDR1 and CDR2 sequences are MNHEY and SMNVEV (reference sequence). The V gene lost 1 base and the J gene lost 7 bases, with 16 bases spanning the gap. The CDR3 consists of 15 residues. CDR3 amino acids: CASSLWAGVRGGYTF. DNA for the CDR3: TGTGCCAGCAGTTTATGGGCAGGGGTACGGGGTGGCTACACCTTC.

The sample holds one count of this clone. The chain uses TRBV5-6 and TRBJ1-3; possible D gene TRBD1, 6 bases. V lost 4 bases and J lost 1, with 12 bases in between. The CDR3 length is 15 residues. Per the germline V gene, CDR1 is SGHDT and CDR2 is YYEEEE. As DNA, the CDR3 is TGTGCCAGCAGCAAAAACAGGGTTTCTGGAAACACCATATATTTT. Translated: CASSKNRVSGNTIYF.

The rearrangement joins TRBV10-2 to TRBJ1-1, with 7 bases identical to TRBD1. V lost 6 bases to trimming and J lost 4 bases; unmatched junction nucleotides: 8. The CDR3 has 14 amino acids. Germline V lookup: CDR1 WSHSY, CDR2 SAAADI. The CDR3 protein is CASRHRGSSTEAFF. CDR3 in DNA: TGCGCCAGCAGGCACAGGGGCTCGAGCACTGAAGCTTTCTTT.

The chain links TRBV4-1 to TRBJ1-3; D unclear. The CDR3 totals 14 residues. The germline V gene has CDR1 MGHRA and CDR2 YSYEKL. Trimming took 0 bases from V and 4 from J, leaving 7 bases between them. CDR3 residues: CASSQEPRGNTIYF. DNA for the CDR3: TGCGCCAGCAGCCAAGAACCTAGGGGAAACACCATATATTTT.

The chain recombines TRBV6-5 with TRBJ1-6; 8 bases are shared with TRBD1. Trimming cost V 2 bases and J 8 bases; bases outside gene matches: 5. Germline V lookup: CDR1 MNHEY, CDR2 SVGAGI. The CDR3 is 15 residues long. The CDR3 sequence: CASSYDRTGYSPLHF. The CDR3 bases are TGTGCCAGCAGTTACGATAGGACAGGGTATTCACCCCTCCACTTT.

The rearrangement uses TRBV6-5 and TRBJ1-2, with D possibly matching TRBD1 (5 bases). CDR1 and CDR2 (germline): MNHEY, SVGAGI. Trimming left V 6 bases short and J 6 bases short, with 14 bases between. CDR3 length equals 13 residues. CDR3 coding DNA: TGTGCCAGCAGCCCCAGGGTTTTCGATGGCTACACCTTC. Protein: CASSPRVFDGYTF.

This chain connects TRBV6-5 to TRBJ2-1, with 9 positions matching TRBD1. The V gene's germline CDR1 is MNHEY and CDR2 SVGAGI. The CDR3 runs to 15 residues. Trimming took 2 bases from V and 2 from J; bases not matched to a gene: 1. In nucleotides, the CDR3 is TGTGCCAGCAGTTACGGGACAGGGACCTACAATGAGCAGTTCTTC. This codes for CASSYGTGTYNEQFF.

CDR3 nucleotides: TGTGCCAGCAGACAGGGGGCTCTAGGGCAGCCCCAGCATTTT. Amino acid sequence: CASRQGALGQPQHF. The chain links TRBV6-5 to TRBJ1-5, with 9 bases that match TRBD1. The trim removed 6 bases at V and 7 bases at J, leaving 7 bases unmatched. Germline V gene sequence: CDR1 MNHEY, CDR2 SVGAGI. The CDR3 runs to 14 residues.

The chain links TRBV6-9 to TRBJ2-7; perhaps TRBD1 as D (6 bases). The V gene lost 9 bases and the J gene lost 0 bases, with 18 bases spanning the gap. The CDR3 has 15 amino acids. The germline gives CDR1 MNHGY, CDR2 SVAAGI. CDR3 DNA: TGTGCCAGGAGACTGAGGGGGAGATACTCCTACGAGCAGTACTTC. Protein: CARRLRGRYSYEQYF.

The chain combines TRBV10-3 with TRBJ2-1; TRBD1 might be the D (7 bases). V was pared by 0 bases and J by 8 bases, with 17 bases between. The CDR3 covers 16 residues. Germline V CDR1 and CDR2: ENHRY, SYGVKD. The CDR3 spells CAISESTTGTRYEQFF. The CDR3 coding sequence is TGTGCCATCAGTGAGTCGACGACAGGGACTCGATATGAGCAGTTCTTC.

The chain recombines TRBV5-6 with TRBJ1-2, with D perhaps matching TRBD1 (5 bases). There are 14 residues in the CDR3. V was shortened by 3 bases and J by 5 bases, with 14 bases between the two germline ends. Germline values: CDR1 SGHDT, CDR2 YYEEEE. The CDR3 sequence: CASSSSFRGYGYTF. The CDR3 DNA reads as TGTGCCAGCAGCTCGTCCTTTAGGGGATATGGCTACACCTTC.

The chain joins TRBV9 to TRBJ2-7, with D possibly matching TRBD1 (5 bases). Germline CDR1 is SGDLS and CDR2 is YYNGEE. V was pared by 1 base and J by 1 base, with 12 bases between. This CDR3 region has 15 residues. The DNA of the CDR3 is TGTGCCAGCAGCGTAAGGGCAGGGCCTTCCTACGAGCAGTACTTC. Encoded protein: CASSVRAGPSYEQYF.

The chain links TRBV10-2 to TRBJ1-5, with D possibly TRBD1 on 5 matching bases. The CDR3 covers 15 residues. Germline V lookup: CDR1 WSHSY, CDR2 SAAADI. The V and J ends lost 2 bases and 3 bases respectively, with 11 bases between them. The CDR3 is CASSELGLNNQPQHF. The CDR3 DNA reads as TGCGCCAGCAGTGAGCTGGGACTCAACAATCAGCCCCAGCATTTT.

V usage is TRBV5-1 and J usage is TRBJ1-1; tentatively, D is TRBD1 (6 bases). This CDR3 contains 15 residues. In germline, CDR1 is SGHRS, CDR2 YFSETQ. The ends were cut back, 4 bases at V and 0 bases at J, with 13 bases in the middle. CDR3 DNA sequence: TGCGCCAGCAGCGGCCAGGGGCCCATGAACACTGAAGCTTTCTTT. Its protein is CASSGQGPMNTEAFF.

Many counts were recorded for this clone. The DNA for the CDR3 is TGTGCCTGGAGGAGTGAGGGCCTAAAACTGTTTTTT. Translated: CAWRSEGLKLFF. The chain joins TRBV30 to TRBJ1-4; D is unresolved. V was pared by 3 bases and J by 10 bases, with 12 bases between. The germline V gene encodes CDR1 GTSNPN and CDR2 SVGIG (reference sequence). This CDR3 comprises 12 residues.

This clone has a handful of counts. The rearrangement uses TRBV5-1 and TRBJ1-6; D is unclear. Germline V gene sequence: CDR1 SGHRS, CDR2 YFSETQ. V was shortened by 3 bases and J by 10 bases, with 11 bases between the two germline ends. The CDR3 loop spans 13 amino acids. The CDR3, as DNA: TGCGCCAGCAGCTCTGGACTGGACTCACCCCTCCACTTT. The encoded protein is CASSSGLDSPLHF.

This rearrangement joins TRBV24-1 to TRBJ2-3, with D possibly TRBD2 on 5 matching bases. CDR1 KGHDR and CDR2 SFDVKD come from the germline V gene. V lost 2 bases to trimming and J lost 4 bases, with 12 bases between them. The CDR3 is made up of 15 amino acids. This CDR3 is CATSDYRGSADTQYF. The CDR3 DNA sequence: TGTGCCACCAGTGATTACCGGGGATCCGCAGATACGCAGTATTTT.

The chain recombines TRBV3-1 (or the pseudogene TRBV3-2) with TRBJ1-6; 8 bases line up with TRBD1. The V gene's germline CDR1 is LGHDT and CDR2 YNNKEL (reference sequence). The CDR3 has 15 amino acids. V lost 1 base to trimming and J lost 10 bases; unmatched junction nucleotides: 6. CDR3 protein: CASSQGTGGDSPLHF. The CDR3 nucleotides are TGTGCCAGCAGCCAAGGAACAGGGGGTGACTCACCCCTCCACTTT.

The chain combines TRBV7-9 with TRBJ1-1; 8 positions agree with TRBD1. Germline lookup yields CDR1 SEHNR and CDR2 FQNEAQ (reference sequence). After removal of 5 bases from V and 6 bases from J, the junction contained 11 bases not matched to a gene. The CDR3 totals 15 residues. This CDR3 reads CASSPQGAVPSEAFF. In nucleotides, the CDR3 is TGTGCCAGCAGCCCCCAGGGGGCCGTCCCATCTGAAGCTTTCTTT.

V is TRBV6-5 and J is TRBJ2-2; TRBD1 matches at 10 bases. CDR3 length: 15 amino acids. CDR1 is MNHEY, CDR2 SVGAGI, per germline. V lost 6 bases to trimming and J lost 9 bases; unmatched junction nucleotides: 10. CDR3 coding DNA: TGTGCCAGCAGGTGGGGACAGGGGATGCGGAGGGAGCTGTTTTTT. It translates to CASRWGQGMRRELFF.

The rearrangement uses TRBV30 and TRBJ1-5, with 8 bases matching TRBD1. The CDR3 loop spans 14 amino acids. J lost 6 bases, V lost 1 base, and 5 bases had no gene match. Germline V gives CDR1 GTSNPN, CDR2 SVGIG (reference sequence). The CDR3 DNA is TGTGCCTGGAGTGGGGCAGGGGGCGGTCAGCCCCAGCATTTT. This codes for CAWSGAGGGQPQHF.